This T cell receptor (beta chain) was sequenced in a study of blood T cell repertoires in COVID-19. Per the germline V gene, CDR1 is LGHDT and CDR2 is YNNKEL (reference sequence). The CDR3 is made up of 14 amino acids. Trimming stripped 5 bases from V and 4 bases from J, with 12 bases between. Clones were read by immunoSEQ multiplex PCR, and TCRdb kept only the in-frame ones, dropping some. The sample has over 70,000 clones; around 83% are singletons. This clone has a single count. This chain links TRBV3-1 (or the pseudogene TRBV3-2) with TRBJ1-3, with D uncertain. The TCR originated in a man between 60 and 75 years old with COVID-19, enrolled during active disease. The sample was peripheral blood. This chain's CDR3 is CASSSPSTGNTIYF. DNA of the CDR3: TGTGCCAGCAGCTCCCCCAGTACCGGAAACACCATATATTTT.